This TCR beta chain was sequenced during a study of neurological immune-mediated disorders (dated by TCRdb to about 2019). Describing the broader study: Among the approximately 34 multiple sclerosis patients, relapsing-remitting MS accounted for around 31 and secondary progressive MS accounted for 3. Using UMI-based sequencing, the study compared peripheral blood TCR-beta repertoires from patients with HTLV-I-associated myelopathy (HAM/TSP), patients with multiple sclerosis, and healthy controls. Longitudinal samples, technical triplicates and paired sorted CD4+ and CD8+ T-cell subsets, alongside PBMC samples, were included among the roughly 96 TCR-beta libraries. The cohort was made up of around 70 subjects, consisting of roughly 15 HAM/TSP patients, about 34 multiple sclerosis patients and about 20 healthy controls. Overall results and qualifications from the work: In phylogenetic analysis, the repertoires of 18 of 34 MS patients grouped into a cluster of related CDR3 sequences, which suggests a possible signature at the repertoire level. Expanded clones from different subjects shared no identical CDR3 amino acid sequences, which suggests that TCR-beta repertoires were private in all groups. No clinical or MRI features were associated with the MS cluster, and the authors said that larger cohorts are needed. TCR clonal expansion was highest in HAM/TSP patients and lowest in MS patients, with MS patients falling below even healthy controls.

Unsorted PBMC libraries were generated from 2 million PBMCs stored in RNAlater at -80 °C until RNA extraction. Multiple sclerosis patients were enrolled in a US clinical protocol evaluating disease progression by magnetic resonance imaging. Peripheral blood underwent Ficoll-Hypaque density gradient centrifugation to isolate PBMCs, which were then cryopreserved in liquid nitrogen. To synthesize cDNA, template-switch 5'RACE was performed with a primer carrying a 10-nucleotide random unique molecular identifier so that each TCR transcript was tagged. Every sequencing run yielded over 160 million TCR-beta sequences covering 15-18 subjects. Total RNA was extracted with the RNeasy kit. The KAPA Real-time Library Amplification kit was used to amplify TCR-beta VDJ regions with primers for the TCR constant region and the 5'RACE anchor. A first PCR added sample indexes and Illumina adaptors, after which a second PCR increased the library yield. After Ampure bead purification, the TCR product of roughly 650 bp was size-selected on a 2% E-gel SizeSelection system. Before pooling, library quality was checked on a Bioanalyzer, concentration was measured with Qubit, and libraries were quantified with the Kapa Library Quantification kit. Paired-end 2 x 150 bp sequencing of the libraries was performed on an Illumina HiSeq 2500. To increase sequence diversity, roughly 24-31% phiX was spiked into each library pool. In the original analysis: The UMI-based MiGEC pipeline processed quality-filtered reads and removed over 80% of raw TCR sequences during error correction. VDJ genes were aligned to IMGT germline references, and each clonotype was defined by a unique CDR3 amino acid sequence together with V-J genes. VDJtools evaluated clonal expansion, Shannon diversity and CDR3 relatedness (CalcPairwiseDistances, ClusterSamples); CLCbio workbench built phylogenetic trees. Using coefficient-of-variation modelling across technical triplicates, the study counted a clone as expanded if it had at least 8 unique UMIs. Clones were called with MiXCR by TCRdb after fastp trimmed the public reads at Q25, and only in-frame beta chains were retained. Every entry covers one CDR3 protein and lists the most common genes and DNA from its rows. TCRdb's processing, not the authors' own work, is the source of the V and J calls. The sample table contains about 95,000 distinct CDR3 sequences; only one count was recorded for around 3.3% of them. The ten largest clones represent around 6% of the sample.

Many counts were recorded for this clonotype. Its antigen has not been determined. Qualities for individual bases were not recorded, and no much larger clone is one base off. CDR1 and CDR2, looked up from the germline V gene, are SGHTA and FQGNSA. There are 19 amino acids in the CDR3, from cysteine to phenylalanine inclusive. Of the read, only the CDR3 DNA is kept; its 57 bases are in frame from base 1. V is pared back by 1 base and J by 0 bases, with 21 bases lying between the germline termini. The rearrangement joined TRBV7-2 to TRBJ1-1; the D gene cannot be named for sure. The sequenced sample was PBMCs. This receptor was identified in a woman younger than 30 with multiple sclerosis. The sequenced DNA is TGTGCCAGCAGCTTAGTCGGGTTTTGGGCAGACGAACTGAACACTGAAGCTTTCTTT. This gives the protein CASSLVGFWADELNTEAFF.